These 7 T cell receptor beta chains share one sample of origin, sequenced in a study of regulatory T cells in long-lasting Graves disease. Sample time point: persistent/refractory GD, antithyroid drugs over 5 years with positive TRAb. Generation of the TCR library employed RNA extracted from PBMCs. Combining iRepertoire HTBI primers with Arm-PCR of CDR3 regions, the authors built TCR beta libraries. TCRdb fed the multiplex PCR reads into MiXCR, producing one record per CDR3 protein. The table has roughly 360,000 distinct CDR3 sequences, roughly 23% seen once. Here the sequenced sample was peripheral blood mononuclear cells (PBMCs), taken when the disease was refractory, from a patient treated with antithyroid drugs. The receptors were gathered from a woman in her thirties or forties with Graves disease.

The rearrangement joins TRBV5-4 to TRBJ2-2, with D perhaps matching TRBD1 (5 bases). V was trimmed by 4 bases and J by 4 bases, leaving 17 bases between them. The CDR3 contains 16 residues. The V gene's germline CDR1 is SGHNT and CDR2 YYREEE (reference sequence). This CDR3 is CASSQGLKIGTGELFF. The CDR3 DNA sequence: TGTGCCAGCAGCCAGGGCCTTAAAATTGGCACCGGGGAGCTGTTTTTT.

A remark on this clonotype: A much bigger clone sits one base away, suggesting this may be a read error. The V gene is TRBV12-3 or TRBV12-4, the J gene TRBJ1-1; D call uncertain. The V end lost 8 bases, the J end lost 6 bases, and 13 bases lay between the germline ends. The CDR3 loop spans 12 amino acids. The CDR3 DNA is TGTGCCAGCGGCTGGGTCGGGGCTGAAGCTTTCTTT. This translates into CASGWVGAEAFF.

This sequence joins TRBV10-3 and TRBJ1-1; possibly TRBD1 for D (6 bases). This CDR3 is built from 13 residues. Germline V gene sequence: CDR1 ENHRY, CDR2 SYGVKD. V was shortened by 4 bases and J by 0 bases, with 6 bases between the two germline ends. CDR3 amino acids: CAISGQVNTEAFF. In DNA form, the CDR3 reads TGTGCCATCAGTGGACAGGTGAACACTGAAGCTTTCTTT.

This clonotype was observed at least ten times. The DNA for the CDR3 is TGTGCCAGCAGTTTCAGTTATTATAATTCACCCCTCCACTTT. Translated, it gives CASSFSYYNSPLHF. This sequence joins TRBV28 and TRBJ1-6, with D uncertain. CDR3 length equals 14 residues. CDR1 is MDHEN and CDR2 is SYDVKM in the germline V gene. Trimming removed 3 bases at V and 4 bases at J, with 7 bases between.

This clonotype was detected only a few times. The chain is built from TRBV5-4 and TRBJ1-1; 7 bases match TRBD1. In germline, CDR1 is SGHNT, CDR2 YYREEE (reference sequence). This CDR3 is built from 16 residues. V was clipped by 0 bases and J by 0 bases; unmatched bases: 5. CDR3 nucleotides: TGTGCCAGCAGCTTGGTTGGGACAGACATGAACACTGAAGCTTTCTTT. Translation: CASSLVGTDMNTEAFF.

This clonotype came up a few times. The genes are TRBV27 and TRBJ1-1; TRBD1 is a possible D gene (6 bases). Germline V gene sequence: CDR1 MNHEY, CDR2 SMNVEV (reference sequence). CDR3 length: 14 residues. Trimming cost V 5 bases and J 1 base, with 11 bases left between them. CDR3 amino acids: CASSLKTGNTEAFF. For the CDR3, the DNA is TGTGCCAGCAGTCTCAAGACAGGGAACACTGAAGCTTTCTTT.

A remark on this clonotype: A junction boundary mismatches the germline segment, possibly from a read error. The chain uses TRBV7-3 and TRBJ2-5; 8 bases fit TRBD2. The CDR3 totals 16 residues. Germline-derived CDR1 and CDR2 are SGHTA and FQGTGA. Written as DNA, the CDR3 is TGCGCCAGCAGCCAAGATCCCCAAGCGGGAGAAGAGACCCAGTACTTC. Amino acids: CASSQDPQAGEETQYF.